What follows are 21 T cell receptor beta chains derived from one specimen sequenced in a study of early T cells in non-severe SARS-CoV-2 infection. Each CDR3 protein gets one entry after TCRdb re-called the 5' RACE reads with MiXCR. The sample yields about 31,000 distinct CDR3 sequences, 5% to 7% seen once. Input material: whole blood. The receptor set was obtained from an adult who was a healthcare worker with PCR-confirmed SARS-CoV-2 infection or an uninfected control (not recorded which).

CDR3 amino acids: CASSYPSRGGETQYF. The CDR3 DNA is TGTGCCAGCAGTTATCCCTCCCGGGGAGGGGAGACCCAGTACTTC. The chain has TRBV6-2 or TRBV6-3 and TRBJ2-5; 7 positions agree with TRBD2. V lost 3 bases and J lost 5; bases outside the gene matches: 9. CDR1 MNHEY and CDR2 SVGEGT come from the germline V gene. The CDR3 length is 15 residues.

The V call is TRBV18, the J call TRBJ2-5; no reliable D call. The CDR3 length is 13 residues. Germline CDR1 and CDR2: KGHSH and LQKENI. Deletions cut 1 base from V and 0 bases from J, with 3 bases between. The CDR3 DNA follows: TGTGCCAGCTCACCACGGGACCAAGAGACCCAGTACTTC. It translates to CASSPRDQETQYF.

The chain recombines TRBV11-2 with TRBJ2-2; D tentatively fits TRBD1 or TRBD2 (6 bases each). V was clipped by 5 bases and J by 0 bases, with 22 bases between them. The germline V gene has CDR1 SGHAT and CDR2 FQNNGV. The CDR3 runs 19 residues. The DNA of the CDR3 is TGTGCCAGCAGCCCGGGATTTCGCTCGGGGGCATCGAACACCGGGGAGCTGTTTTTT. It translates to CASSPGFRSGASNTGELFF.

V usage is TRBV20-1 and J usage is TRBJ1-6; 7 nucleotides line up with TRBD1. The CDR3 sequence is 14 residues long. With 4 bases clipped from V and 7 bases from J, the junction kept 7 bases outside the gene matches. Germline values: CDR1 DFQATT, CDR2 SNEGSKA (reference sequence). The chain's CDR3 is CSANPGQLNSPLHF. CDR3 sequence (DNA): TGCAGTGCTAACCCGGGACAGTTGAATTCACCCCTCCACTTT.

In this sample, this clonotype turned up many times. V and J are TRBV20-1 and TRBJ2-2; no definite D call. Between the trimmed V and J ends, which lost 3 bases and 1 base, there was a span of 6 bases. Germline assignment: CDR1 DFQATT and CDR2 SNEGSKA (reference sequence). CDR3 size: 13 residues. Here the CDR3 DNA reads TGCAGTGCTAGGGCCTTGAACACCGGGGAGCTGTTTTTT. Translated, it gives CSARALNTGELFF.

Ten or more counts support this clonotype. The chain uses TRBV20-1 and TRBJ2-1; 9 bases line up with TRBD1. This CDR3 has 12 amino acids. The V and J ends lost 5 bases and 7 bases, in that order; junction bases with no gene match: 3. CDR1 is DFQATT, CDR2 SNEGSKA, per germline (reference sequence). CDR3 amino acids: CSAGTGWNEQFF. The CDR3 nucleotides read TGCAGTGCTGGGACAGGGTGGAATGAGCAGTTCTTC.

This clonotype was detected ten times or more. This chain joins TRBV20-1 and TRBJ2-3; D may be TRBD1 (5 bases). There are 16 residues in the CDR3. Germline CDR1 and CDR2: DFQATT and SNEGSKA (reference sequence). V was pared by 5 bases and J by 6 bases, with 24 bases between. CDR3 coding DNA: TGCAGTGCTGGCCCGTGGGGTGCAGGGCCCGGGGATACGCAGTATTTT. Residues: CSAGPWGAGPGDTQYF.

In its sample, this clonotype was seen a few times. The rearrangement joins TRBV14 to TRBJ2-1; 10 nucleotides align to TRBD2. This CDR3 is built from 12 residues. CDR1 SGHDN and CDR2 FVKESK come from the germline V gene. V shed 3 bases and J 12 bases; nucleotides not matched to a gene: 2. This CDR3 is CASSQWTSGQFF. In DNA form, the CDR3 reads TGTGCCAGCAGCCAGTGGACTAGCGGGCAGTTCTTC.

This clonotype was recorded many times. The chain carries TRBV7-8 and TRBJ2-3; 9 nucleotides align to TRBD2. The CDR3 totals 13 residues. The trim removed 5 bases at V and 10 bases at J, leaving 7 bases unmatched. Germline assignment: CDR1 SGHVS and CDR2 FQNEAQ. The CDR3 here is CASSPSGGTAQYF. CDR3 coding DNA: TGTGCCAGCAGCCCAAGCGGGGGGACGGCGCAGTATTTT.

The chain combines TRBV5-4 with TRBJ2-7, with D maybe TRBD2 (5 bases). Trimming shortened V by 0 bases and J by 2 bases, and 12 bases separated the two germline ends. Looked up from germline, CDR1 is SGHNT and CDR2 is YYREEE (reference sequence). There are 15 residues in the CDR3. The CDR3 loop is CASSLGRAATYEQYF. The DNA of the CDR3 is TGTGCCAGCAGCTTGGGGCGGGCCGCAACCTACGAGCAGTACTTC.

The chain has TRBV5-5 and TRBJ2-1, with 8 bases aligning to TRBD1. J was trimmed by 7 bases and V by 5 bases; bases with no gene match: 8. Germline V gives CDR1 SGHKS, CDR2 YYEKEE (reference sequence). This CDR3 is 14 amino acids long. The DNA of the CDR3 is TGTGCCAGCAGTCTTGGACAGGGAAGAAATGAGCAGTTCTTC. This translates into CASSLGQGRNEQFF.

The V gene is TRBV9, the J gene TRBJ1-4; D might be TRBD1 (5 bases). The ends were cut back, 2 bases at V and 0 bases at J, with 5 bases in the middle. This CDR3 spans 14 amino acids. Per the germline V gene, CDR1 is SGDLS and CDR2 is YYNGEE. CDR3 nucleotides: TGTGCCAGCAGCGTGACAGCAACTAATGAAAAACTGTTTTTT. Its protein product is CASSVTATNEKLFF.

This clonotype was seen a handful of times. The chain employs TRBV2 and TRBJ1-5; the D gene is possibly TRBD1 (6 bases). The ends were cut back, 11 bases at V and 6 bases at J, with 14 bases in the middle. Germline V gene lookup returns CDR1 SNHLY and CDR2 FYNNEI. The CDR3 sequence is 12 residues long. The CDR3, as DNA: TGTGCCTCCGGACTAGGGGGTCAGCCCCAGCATTTT. Residues: CASGLGGQPQHF.

This clonotype was recorded at least ten times. This rearrangement joins TRBV28 to TRBJ2-1; 12 bases are shared with TRBD2. Germline V lookup: CDR1 MDHEN, CDR2 SYDVKM. The CDR3 loop spans 17 amino acids. V dropped 2 bases and J dropped 4; count of bases not matched to a gene: 6. The CDR3 DNA is TGTGCCAGCAGTTTACTCCTAGCGGGAGGGTTGTACAATGAGCAGTTCTTC. Translated: CASSLLLAGGLYNEQFF.

Notes on this clonotype: The junction and the germline gene differ at one end; a read error may be behind it. The chain has TRBV6-5 and TRBJ1-6; 9 bases match TRBD1. Germline V gives CDR1 MNHEY, CDR2 SVGAGI. The CDR3 has 20 residues. CDR3 DNA sequence: TGTGCCAGCAGTTACTCGGGGTCCCAGGACAGGGGCACCTATAATTCAGCCCTCCACTTT. This sequence encodes CASSYSGSQDRGTYNSALHF.

In its sample, this clonotype was seen many times. The gene calls are TRBV2 and TRBJ2-4; 9 nucleotides align to TRBD1. V lost 8 bases and J lost 9; bases outside the gene matches: 11. CDR1 SNHLY and CDR2 FYNNEI come from the germline V gene. The CDR3 is 14 amino acids. The CDR3 bases are TGTGCCAGCGAATACAGGGGGCGCGCGGGCATTCAGTACTTC. This gives the protein CASEYRGRAGIQYF.

This clonotype appeared many times. The chain uses TRBV27 and TRBJ2-1, with TRBD1 matching over 9 bases. The J segment lost 6 bases and the V segment lost 10 bases, leaving 7 bases of the junction unmatched. The CDR3 is 13 amino acids. CDR1 and CDR2 from the germline V gene are MNHEY and SMNVEV (reference sequence). CDR3: CATRTGAVNEQFF. In nucleotides, the CDR3 is TGTGCCACCCGGACAGGGGCGGTCAATGAGCAGTTCTTC.

The chain joins TRBV18 to TRBJ1-1, with D tentatively TRBD1 (6 bases). The CDR3 loop spans 14 amino acids. V lost 4 bases and J 9 bases, leaving 18 bases between the germline ends. Germline lookup yields CDR1 KGHSH and CDR2 LQKENI. CDR3 region: CASSLIRDTLKAFF. The CDR3 nucleotides are TGTGCCAGCTCACTTATCCGGGACACATTGAAAGCTTTCTTT.

This clonotype was counted at least ten times. This chain uses TRBV29-1 with TRBJ2-5, with 9 positions matching TRBD1. The CDR3 totals 14 residues. The trim removed 7 bases at V and 3 bases at J, leaving 9 bases unmatched. CDR1 is SQVTM, CDR2 ANQGSEA, per germline. DNA for the CDR3: TGCAGCGCCGCTCCGGGACAGGGAAAAGAGACCCAGTACTTC. Residues: CSAAPGQGKETQYF.

This clonotype was seen ten or more times. The chain recombines TRBV28 with TRBJ1-4; no clear D. V shed 3 bases and J shed 6 bases, with 5 bases lying between them. There are 12 residues in the CDR3. Germline assignment: CDR1 MDHEN and CDR2 SYDVKM. The CDR3 DNA follows: TGTGCCAGCAGTTTCCGGTATGAAAAACTGTTTTTT. As protein: CASSFRYEKLFF.

There are many counts of this clonotype. Here the CDR3 reads CASIPSGLQTGELFF. As DNA, the CDR3 is TGTGCCAGCATCCCCAGCGGCCTACAGACCGGGGAGCTGTTTTTT. The J gene is TRBJ2-2, the V gene TRBV7-9, with TRBD2 as a possible D gene (5 bases). The CDR3 covers 15 residues. V dropped 7 bases and J dropped 5 bases, with 17 bases sitting between them. Per the germline V gene, CDR1 is SEHNR and CDR2 is FQNEAQ (reference sequence).